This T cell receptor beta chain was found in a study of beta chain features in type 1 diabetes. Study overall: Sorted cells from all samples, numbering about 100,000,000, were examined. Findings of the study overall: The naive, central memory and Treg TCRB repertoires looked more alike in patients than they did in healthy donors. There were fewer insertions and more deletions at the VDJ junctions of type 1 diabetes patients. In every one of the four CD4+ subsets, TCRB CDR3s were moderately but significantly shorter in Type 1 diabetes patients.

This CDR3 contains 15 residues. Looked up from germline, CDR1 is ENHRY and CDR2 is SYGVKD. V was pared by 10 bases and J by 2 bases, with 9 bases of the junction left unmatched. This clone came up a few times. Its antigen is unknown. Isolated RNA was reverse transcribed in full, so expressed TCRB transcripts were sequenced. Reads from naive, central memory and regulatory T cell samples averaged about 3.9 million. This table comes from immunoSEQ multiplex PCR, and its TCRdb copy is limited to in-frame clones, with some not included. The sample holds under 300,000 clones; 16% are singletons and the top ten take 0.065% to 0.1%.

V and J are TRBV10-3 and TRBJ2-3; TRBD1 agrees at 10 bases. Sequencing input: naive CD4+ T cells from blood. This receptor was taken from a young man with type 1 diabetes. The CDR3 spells CASRGQGTSTDTQYF. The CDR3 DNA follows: TGTGCCAGCAGGGGACAGGGGACATCCACAGATACGCAGTATTTT.